A single sample is the source of the 16 T cell receptor beta chains below, sequenced in a study of a mutant IDH1 vaccine in newly diagnosed glioma. For these receptors, no antigen is known. Sequenced by immunoSEQ multiplex PCR; TCRdb stores in-frame clones only, minus some. The data show tens of thousands of clones, over 85% seen once. This sample's time point: week 47, end of study. What each vaccine dose contained was 300 ug of mutant IDH1 20-mer peptide, accompanied by topical imiquimod. Sequencing was performed on PBMCs, taken from a glioma patient whose treatment included an IDH1 peptide vaccine. The source is a woman between 50 and 59 years old with glioma.

J is TRBJ2-2 and V is TRBV5-4; 8 bases align to TRBD2. CDR3 size: 15 residues. J lost 3 bases, V lost 2 bases, and 3 bases had no gene match. Per the germline V gene, CDR1 is SGHNT and CDR2 is YYREEE (reference sequence). As DNA, the CDR3 is TGTGCCAGCAGCTTAAGCGGGAGATACACCGGGGAGCTGTTTTTT. This translates into CASSLSGRYTGELFF.

The V gene is TRBV30, the J gene TRBJ2-7; 8 nucleotides line up with TRBD1. Trimming cost V 3 bases and J 3 bases; bases outside gene matches: 4. The CDR3 is made up of 13 amino acids. Per germline, CDR1 GTSNPN and CDR2 SVGIG (reference sequence). The CDR3 is CAWRPDRVYEQYF. In DNA, the CDR3 is TGTGCCTGGAGACCGGACAGGGTCTACGAGCAGTACTTC.

V gene TRBV28 combines with J gene TRBJ2-7, with D unresolved. Germline CDR1 MDHEN, CDR2 SYDVKM. The V end lost 4 bases, the J end lost 2 bases, and 6 bases lay between the germline ends. The CDR3 is 12 amino acids. CDR3 sequence: CASSSRAYEQYF. CDR3 DNA sequence: TGTGCCAGCAGTTCCCGCGCCTACGAGCAGTACTTC.

This clone was found a few times. The V gene is TRBV4-1, the J gene TRBJ2-7, with D perhaps matching TRBD2 (6 bases). Trimming shortened V by 1 base and J by 4 bases, and 14 bases separated the two germline ends. CDR3 length: 15 residues. The germline gives CDR1 MGHRA, CDR2 YSYEKL. CDR3 bases: TGCGCCAGCAGCCAAGTCGGAGGGGTCGGGTACGAGCAGTACTTC. Encoded protein: CASSQVGGVGYEQYF.

As concerns this clone: The DNA is omitted, as the CDR3 cannot be located on it reliably, and the CDR3 follows TCRdb's listing. The V call is TRBV5-1, the J call TRBJ2-1; whether TRBD2, the table's D call, matches the DNA was not checked. The CDR3 length equals 16 residues, ends included. The germline V gene encodes CDR1 SGHRS and CDR2 YFSETQ. The chain's CDR3 is CASSLVGSGTGTSKFF.

This clone was observed a single time. J is TRBJ2-5 and V is TRBV29-1, with 7 bases that match TRBD2. Germline trimming cut 4 bases from V and 3 bases from J; bases unmatched to any gene: 5. The germline CDR1 and CDR2 sequences are SQVTM and ANQGSEA. This CDR3 comprises 13 residues. The chain's CDR3 is CSVVGLAEETQYF. DNA for the CDR3: TGCAGCGTTGTCGGGCTAGCGGAAGAGACCCAGTACTTC.

The chain employs TRBV18 and TRBJ1-4; possible D gene TRBD1, 5 bases. Trimming removed 1 base from V and 4 bases from J, with 13 bases in between. The CDR3 sequence is 16 residues long. From germline, CDR1 is KGHSH and CDR2 LQKENI. CDR3 residues: CASSPRQPLGNEKLFF. The CDR3 DNA follows: TGTGCCAGCTCACCACGACAGCCGTTGGGTAATGAAAAACTGTTTTTT.

The rearrangement links TRBV4-1 to TRBJ1-1, with D uncertain. V was cut by 0 bases and J by 0 bases, with 5 bases left in between. The length of the CDR3 is 14 residues. Germline CDR1 is MGHRA and CDR2 is YSYEKL. CDR3 bases: TGCGCCAGCAGCCAAGAAAGATTGAACACTGAAGCTTTCTTT. Protein product: CASSQERLNTEAFF.

This rearrangement joins TRBV5-5 to TRBJ2-7; 9 bases are shared with TRBD1. The CDR3 has 14 residues. The V gene end was trimmed by 2 bases and the J gene end by 2 bases; junction bases not matched to a gene: 2. Germline V gene data show CDR1 as SGHKS and CDR2 as YYEKEE (reference sequence). CDR3 region: CASSFRQGAYEQYF. In DNA form, the CDR3 reads TGTGCCAGCAGCTTTCGACAGGGGGCCTACGAGCAGTACTTC.

The chain is built from TRBV28 and TRBJ2-7; possible D gene TRBD2, 6 bases. The CDR3 runs 15 residues. Germline V gene sequence: CDR1 MDHEN, CDR2 SYDVKM. With 3 bases removed from V and 2 bases from J, the gap between germline ends came to 14 bases. The CDR3 DNA reads TGTGCCAGCAGTTTGCAAGCGGGTCCTACCTACGAGCAGTACTTC. It encodes CASSLQAGPTYEQYF.

The genes are TRBV5-4 and TRBJ1-2; D is possibly TRBD1 (5 bases). The CDR3 spans 14 residues. V lost 0 bases to trimming and J lost 6 bases, with 12 bases between them. Per germline, CDR1 SGHNT and CDR2 YYREEE (reference sequence). The CDR3 region is CASSLGMGDDGYTF. The CDR3 DNA sequence: TGTGCCAGCAGCTTGGGTATGGGGGACGATGGCTACACCTTC.

This chain joins TRBV30 and TRBJ1-4; no clear D. Germline CDR1 GTSNPN, CDR2 SVGIG (reference sequence). The CDR3 has 13 residues. Trimming removed 0 bases at V and 8 bases at J, with 10 bases between. The CDR3 DNA is TGTGCCTGGAGTGTAAGGCTCCGGGAAAAACTGTTTTTT. Its protein product is CAWSVRLREKLFF.

The chain joins TRBV27 to TRBJ2-7; 10 nucleotides line up with TRBD1. This CDR3 comprises 15 residues. V shed 3 bases and J 4 bases; nucleotides not matched to a gene: 6. Germline V gene lookup returns CDR1 MNHEY and CDR2 SMNVEV (reference sequence). CDR3 sequence reads: CASSLGGQGTYEQYF. The CDR3 nucleotides read TGTGCCAGCAGTTTGGGGGGACAGGGGACTTACGAGCAGTACTTC.

The J gene is TRBJ1-2, the V gene TRBV6-6; D is unclear. Germline lookup yields CDR1 MNHNY and CDR2 SVGAGI (reference sequence). V lost 6 bases and J 2 bases, leaving 10 bases between the germline ends. The CDR3 is made up of 13 amino acids. The CDR3 is CASSPDINYGYTF. The DNA for the CDR3 is TGTGCCAGCAGCCCAGACATCAACTATGGCTACACCTTC.

This rearrangement joins TRBV6-5 to TRBJ2-2; TRBD2 might be the D (5 bases). This CDR3 spans 16 amino acids. Per germline, CDR1 MNHEY and CDR2 SVGAGI. V lost 1 base to trimming and J lost 2 bases, with 11 bases between them. CDR3 protein: CASSYWERRNTGELFF. CDR3 nucleotides: TGTGCCAGCAGTTACTGGGAGCGCCGAAACACCGGGGAGCTGTTTTTT.

J is TRBJ1-5 and V is TRBV18; D is unresolved. V was shortened by 4 bases and J by 7 bases, with 11 bases between the two germline ends. The CDR3 spans 13 residues. Germline CDR1 is KGHSH and CDR2 is LQKENI. CDR3 residues: CASSQGSRQPQHF. The CDR3 DNA reads TGTGCCAGCTCACAGGGATCGAGACAGCCCCAGCATTTT. The full variable domain, with the rest looked up from reference TRBV18 and TRBJ1-5, is NAGVMQNPRHLVRRRGQEARLRCSPMKGHSHVYWYRQLPEEGLKFMVYLQKENIIDESGMPKERFSAEFPKEGPSILRIQQVVRGDSAAYFCASSQGSRQPQHFGDGTRLSIL.